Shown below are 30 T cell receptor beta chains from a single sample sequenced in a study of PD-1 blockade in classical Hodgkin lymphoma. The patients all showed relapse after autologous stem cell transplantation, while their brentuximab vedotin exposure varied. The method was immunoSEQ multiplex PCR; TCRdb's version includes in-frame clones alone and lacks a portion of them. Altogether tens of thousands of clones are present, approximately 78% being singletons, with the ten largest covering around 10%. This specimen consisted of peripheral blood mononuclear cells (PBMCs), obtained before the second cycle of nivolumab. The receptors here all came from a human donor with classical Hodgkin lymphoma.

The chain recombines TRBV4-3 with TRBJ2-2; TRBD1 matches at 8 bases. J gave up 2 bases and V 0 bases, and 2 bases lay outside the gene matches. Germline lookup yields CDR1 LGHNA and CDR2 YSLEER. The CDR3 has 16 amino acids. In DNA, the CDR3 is TGCGCCAGCAGCCAAGAGGGGACAGGAAACACCGGGGAGCTGTTTTTT. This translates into CASSQEGTGNTGELFF.

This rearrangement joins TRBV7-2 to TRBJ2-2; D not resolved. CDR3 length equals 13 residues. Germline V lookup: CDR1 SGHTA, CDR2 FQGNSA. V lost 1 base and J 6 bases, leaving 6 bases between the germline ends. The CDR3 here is CASSLEFPGELFF. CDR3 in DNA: TGTGCCAGCAGCTTAGAATTCCCCGGGGAGCTGTTTTTT.

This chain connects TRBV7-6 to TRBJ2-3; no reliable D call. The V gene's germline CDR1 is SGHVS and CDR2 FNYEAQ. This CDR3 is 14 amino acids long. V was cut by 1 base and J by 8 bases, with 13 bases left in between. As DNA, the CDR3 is TGTGCCAGCAGCTTAGGTTTTATTTCAGGTACGCAGTATTTT. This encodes CASSLGFISGTQYF.

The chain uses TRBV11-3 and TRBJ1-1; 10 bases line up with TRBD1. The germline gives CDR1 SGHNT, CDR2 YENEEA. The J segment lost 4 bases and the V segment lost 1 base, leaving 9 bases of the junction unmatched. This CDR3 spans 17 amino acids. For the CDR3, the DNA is TGTGCCAGCAGCTTAGGGTCGGAGGGGACAGGGGTCACTGAAGCTTTCTTT. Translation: CASSLGSEGTGVTEAFF.

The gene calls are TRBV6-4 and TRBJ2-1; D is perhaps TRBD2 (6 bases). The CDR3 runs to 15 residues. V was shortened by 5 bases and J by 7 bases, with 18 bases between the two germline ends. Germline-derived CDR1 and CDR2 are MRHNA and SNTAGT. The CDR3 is CASSPQGGNWNEQFF. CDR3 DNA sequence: TGTGCCAGCAGTCCCCAGGGAGGTAATTGGAATGAGCAGTTCTTC.

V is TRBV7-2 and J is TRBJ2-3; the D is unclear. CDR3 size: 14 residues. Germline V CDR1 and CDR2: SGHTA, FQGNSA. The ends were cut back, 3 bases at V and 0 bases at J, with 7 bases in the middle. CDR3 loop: CASSLTSSTDTQYF. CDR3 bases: TGTGCCAGCAGCTTGACATCTAGCACAGATACGCAGTATTTT.

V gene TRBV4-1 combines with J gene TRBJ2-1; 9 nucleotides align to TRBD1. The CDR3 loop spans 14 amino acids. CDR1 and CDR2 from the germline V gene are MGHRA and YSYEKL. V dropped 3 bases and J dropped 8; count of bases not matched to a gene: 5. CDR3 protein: CASSQNTGGDEQFF. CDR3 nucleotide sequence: TGCGCCAGCAGCCAGAACACAGGGGGCGATGAGCAGTTCTTC.

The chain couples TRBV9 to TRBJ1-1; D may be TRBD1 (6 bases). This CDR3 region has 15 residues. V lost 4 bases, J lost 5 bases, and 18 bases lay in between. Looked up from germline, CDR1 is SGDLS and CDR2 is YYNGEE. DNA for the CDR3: TGTGCCAGCAGCCCTCCGACAGGATCGATAACTGAAGCTTTCTTT. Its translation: CASSPPTGSITEAFF.

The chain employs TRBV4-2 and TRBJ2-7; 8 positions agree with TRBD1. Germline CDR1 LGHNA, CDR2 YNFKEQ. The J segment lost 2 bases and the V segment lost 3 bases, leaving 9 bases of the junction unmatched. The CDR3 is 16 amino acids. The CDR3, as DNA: TGTGCCAGCAGCCACCCGGGGGACAGGCCCGCCTACGAGCAGTACTTC. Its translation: CASSHPGDRPAYEQYF.

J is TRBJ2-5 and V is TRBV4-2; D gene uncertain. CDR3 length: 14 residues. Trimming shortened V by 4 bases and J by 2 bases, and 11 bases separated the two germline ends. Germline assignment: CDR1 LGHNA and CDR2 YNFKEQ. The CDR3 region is CASSLTKGQETQYF. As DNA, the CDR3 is TGTGCCAGCAGCCTGACGAAGGGTCAAGAGACCCAGTACTTC.

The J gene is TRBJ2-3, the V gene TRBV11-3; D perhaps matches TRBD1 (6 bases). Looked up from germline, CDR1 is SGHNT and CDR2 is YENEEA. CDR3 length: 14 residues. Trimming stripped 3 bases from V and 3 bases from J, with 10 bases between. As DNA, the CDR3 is TGTGCCAGCAGCTTGGGCCAGGGGACAGATACGCAGTATTTT. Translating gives CASSLGQGTDTQYF.

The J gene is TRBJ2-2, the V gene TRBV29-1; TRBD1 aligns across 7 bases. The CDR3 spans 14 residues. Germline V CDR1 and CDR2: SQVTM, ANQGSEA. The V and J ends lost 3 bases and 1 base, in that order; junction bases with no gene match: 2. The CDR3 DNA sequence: TGCAGCGTTGAGGCAGGGGGGAACACCGGGGAGCTGTTTTTT. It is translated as CSVEAGGNTGELFF.

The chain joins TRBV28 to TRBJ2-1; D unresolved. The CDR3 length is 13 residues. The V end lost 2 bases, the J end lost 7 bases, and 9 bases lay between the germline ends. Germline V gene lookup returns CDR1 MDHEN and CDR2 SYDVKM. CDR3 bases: TGTGCCAGCAGTTTACTTCCAAAGAATGAGCAGTTCTTC. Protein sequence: CASSLLPKNEQFF.

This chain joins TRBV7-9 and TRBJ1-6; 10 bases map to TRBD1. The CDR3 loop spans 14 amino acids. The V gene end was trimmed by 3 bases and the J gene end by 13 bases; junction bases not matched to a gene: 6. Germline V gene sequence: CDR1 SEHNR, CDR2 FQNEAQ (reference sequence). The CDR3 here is CASSLGQGMGPLHF. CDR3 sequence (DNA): TGTGCCAGCAGCTTGGGACAGGGGATGGGGCCCCTCCACTTT.

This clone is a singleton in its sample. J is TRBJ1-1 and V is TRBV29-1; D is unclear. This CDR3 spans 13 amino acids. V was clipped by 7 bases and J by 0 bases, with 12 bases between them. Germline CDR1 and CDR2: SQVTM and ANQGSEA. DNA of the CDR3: TGCAGCGGCTCATCCGGAATGAACACTGAAGCTTTCTTT. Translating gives CSGSSGMNTEAFF.

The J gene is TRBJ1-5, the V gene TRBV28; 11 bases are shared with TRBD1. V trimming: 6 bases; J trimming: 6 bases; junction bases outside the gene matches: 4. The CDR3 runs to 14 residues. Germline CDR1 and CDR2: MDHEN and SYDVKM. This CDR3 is CASSPGTGGQPQHF. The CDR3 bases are TGTGCCAGCAGCCCCGGGACAGGGGGTCAGCCCCAGCATTTT.

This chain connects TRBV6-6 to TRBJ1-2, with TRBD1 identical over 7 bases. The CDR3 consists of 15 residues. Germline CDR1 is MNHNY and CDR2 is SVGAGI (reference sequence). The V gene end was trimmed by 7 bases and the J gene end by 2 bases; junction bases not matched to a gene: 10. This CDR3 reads CASNSPTGSNYGYTF. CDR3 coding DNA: TGTGCCAGCAATTCCCCGACAGGGTCCAACTATGGCTACACCTTC.

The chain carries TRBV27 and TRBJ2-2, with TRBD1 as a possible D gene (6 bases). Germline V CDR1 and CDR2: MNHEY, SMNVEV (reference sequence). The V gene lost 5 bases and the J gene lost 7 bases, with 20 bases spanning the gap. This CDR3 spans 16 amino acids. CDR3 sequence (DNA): TGTGCCAGCAGTCTCCGGACAGCCCGAATCGGCGGGGAGCTGTTTTTT. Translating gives CASSLRTARIGGELFF.

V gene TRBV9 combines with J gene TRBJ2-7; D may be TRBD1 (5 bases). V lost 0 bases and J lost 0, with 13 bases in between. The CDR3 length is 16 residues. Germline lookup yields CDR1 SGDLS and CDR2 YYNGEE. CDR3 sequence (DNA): TGTGCCAGCAGCGTAGGAGCGAACAGGATCTCCTACGAGCAGTACTTC. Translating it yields CASSVGANRISYEQYF.

As DNA, the CDR3 is TGTGCCAGCAGTTTAACAGGCGGGGGGGCGGACTATGGCTACACCTTC. Encoded protein: CASSLTGGGADYGYTF. V is TRBV27 and J is TRBJ1-2; D might be TRBD1 (6 bases). The CDR3 is 16 amino acids. Trimming removed 2 bases from V and 3 bases from J, with 16 bases in between. Germline CDR1 and CDR2: MNHEY and SMNVEV (reference sequence).

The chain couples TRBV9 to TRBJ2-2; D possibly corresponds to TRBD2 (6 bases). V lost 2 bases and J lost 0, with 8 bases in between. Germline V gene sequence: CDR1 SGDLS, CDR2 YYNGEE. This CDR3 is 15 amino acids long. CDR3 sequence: CASSVGTPNTGELFF. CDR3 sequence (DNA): TGTGCCAGCAGCGTCGGGACTCCGAACACCGGGGAGCTGTTTTTT.

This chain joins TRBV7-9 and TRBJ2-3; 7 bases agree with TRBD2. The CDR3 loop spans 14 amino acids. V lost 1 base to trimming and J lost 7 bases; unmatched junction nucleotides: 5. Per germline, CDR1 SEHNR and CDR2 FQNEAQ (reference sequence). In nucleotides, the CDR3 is TGTGCCAGCAGCTTAGTCGGCGGGAGCCATACGCAGTATTTT. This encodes CASSLVGGSHTQYF.

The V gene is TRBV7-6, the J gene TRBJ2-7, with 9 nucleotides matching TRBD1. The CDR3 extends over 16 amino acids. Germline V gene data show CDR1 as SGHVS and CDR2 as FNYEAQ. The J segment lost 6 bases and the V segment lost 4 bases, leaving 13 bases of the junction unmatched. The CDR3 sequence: CASSYSPGQGISEQYF. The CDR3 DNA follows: TGTGCCAGCAGCTATTCTCCGGGACAGGGAATTTCCGAGCAGTACTTC.

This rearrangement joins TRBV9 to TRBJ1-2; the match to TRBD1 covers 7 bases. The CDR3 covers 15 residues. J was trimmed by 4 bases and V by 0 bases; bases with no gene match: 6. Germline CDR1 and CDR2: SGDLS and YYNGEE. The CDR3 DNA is TGTGCCAGCAGCGTAGCTTCGGCAGGGGGCTATGGCTACACCTTC. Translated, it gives CASSVASAGGYGYTF.

The CDR3 DNA sequence: TGCAGCGTTGCACTCGGGACCCTCGCGAACACCGGGGAGCTGTTTTTT. This sequence encodes CSVALGTLANTGELFF. This chain joins TRBV29-1 and TRBJ2-2; D may correspond to TRBD1 or TRBD2 (5 bases each). The V end lost 4 bases, the J end lost 0 bases, and 15 bases lay between the germline ends. CDR1 and CDR2 (germline): SQVTM, ANQGSEA. The CDR3 loop spans 16 amino acids.

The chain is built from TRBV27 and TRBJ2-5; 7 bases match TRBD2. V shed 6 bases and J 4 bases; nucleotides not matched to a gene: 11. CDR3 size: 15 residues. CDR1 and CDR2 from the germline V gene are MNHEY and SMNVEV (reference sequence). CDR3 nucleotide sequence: TGTGCCAGCAGCTTGGGGGGGGGAGAGGGAGAGACCCAGTACTTC. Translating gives CASSLGGGEGETQYF.

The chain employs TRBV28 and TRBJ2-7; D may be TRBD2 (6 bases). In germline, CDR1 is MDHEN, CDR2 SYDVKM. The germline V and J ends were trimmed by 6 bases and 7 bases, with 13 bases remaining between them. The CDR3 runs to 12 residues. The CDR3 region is CASREPAGEQYF. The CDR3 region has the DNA TGTGCCAGCAGGGAACCGGCGGGGGAGCAGTACTTC.

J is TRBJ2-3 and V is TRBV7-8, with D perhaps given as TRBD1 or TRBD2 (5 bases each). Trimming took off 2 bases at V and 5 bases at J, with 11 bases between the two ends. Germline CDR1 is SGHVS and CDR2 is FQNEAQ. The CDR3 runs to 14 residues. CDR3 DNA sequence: TGTGCCAGCAGCTTAAAAGAGGGGAGAGATACGCAGTATTTT. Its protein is CASSLKEGRDTQYF.

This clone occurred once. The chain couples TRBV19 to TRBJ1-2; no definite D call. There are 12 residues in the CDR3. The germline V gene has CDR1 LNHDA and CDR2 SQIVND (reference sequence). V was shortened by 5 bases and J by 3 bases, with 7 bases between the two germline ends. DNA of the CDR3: TGTGCCAGTAGTGGCAAAGACTATGGCTACACCTTC. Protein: CASSGKDYGYTF.

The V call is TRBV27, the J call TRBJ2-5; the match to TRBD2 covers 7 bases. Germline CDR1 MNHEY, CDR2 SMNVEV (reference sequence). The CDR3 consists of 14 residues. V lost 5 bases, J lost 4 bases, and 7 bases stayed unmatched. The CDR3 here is CASSPWWEGETQYF. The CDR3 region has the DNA TGTGCCAGCAGTCCTTGGTGGGAGGGAGAGACCCAGTACTTC.